Listed here is a single TCR beta chain. Measured with immunoSEQ multiplex PCR; TCRdb has only the in-frame clones, and not every one. Counted here are 250,000 to 300,000 clones, around 88% occurring once; the ten biggest clones make up less than 15%. This sample stems from a study of blood T cell repertoires in COVID-19. The CDR3 runs 15 residues. V dropped 4 bases and J dropped 4 bases, with 17 bases sitting between them. Germline loops: CDR1 PRHDT, CDR2 FYEKMQ (reference sequence). Sequenced sample: peripheral blood. This clonotype originated in a woman aged 70 to 79 with COVID-19, enrolled during active disease. The chain employs TRBV13 and TRBJ2-7; maybe TRBD2 (6 bases). DNA for the CDR3: TGTGCCAGCAGCTCCCGGGAGCTAGCCAGATACGAGCAGTACTTC. It is translated as CASSSRELARYEQYF. The full variable domain, in which reference TRBV13 and TRBJ2-7 provide the parts outside the CDR3, is AAGVIQSPRHLIKEKRETATLKCYPIPRHDTVYWYQQGPGQDPQFLISFYEKMQSDKGSIPDRFSAQQFSDYHSELNMSSLELGDSALYFCASSSRELARYEQYFGPGTRLTVT.